This T cell receptor (beta chain) was captured in a study of cytotoxic CD8 clonotypes in ibrutinib-treated CLL (dated by TCRdb to the early 2020s). A note on the overall study: The cohort included some 14 treatment-naive and ten to eleven relapsed/refractory patients; about 18 were IGHV unmutated. Every remission and progressive disease sample was obtained while ibrutinib was still being received by the patients. Samples at response were collected after a median of about 13 months of treatment, with a range of roughly 6 to 36 months. Cryopreserved peripheral blood mononuclear cells were collected before treatment, at response, and at either disease progression or sustained remission. On average, each sample yielded about 260,000 productive templates and tens of thousands of productive rearrangements. Responses were partial in around 24 patients and complete in 2; after median about 63 months follow-up, some 15 stayed in remission and 12 progressed. Longitudinal samples were available for about 30% of the roughly 90 trial participants. Overall study results and their limits: Lymph node repertoires were not examined, and the timing of sampling was not matched between patients in sustained remission and those whose disease progressed. Public clonotypes were rare and either shrank or stayed stable during treatment, and the rise in clonality at ibrutinib response reflected expansion of private clonotypes. Baseline clonality exceeded that of age-matched healthy donors and correlated strongly with circulating CD8+ T-cell counts. An increase in clonality was observed at ibrutinib response, with clonality remaining stable during sustained remission and falling back toward baseline at progression.

CDR1 and CDR2, per the germline V gene, are SGHTA and FQGNSA. V lost 5 bases and J lost 5 bases; the stretch between them is 10 bases long. Including cysteine and phenylalanine, the CDR3 has 13 amino acids. Left in the record is the CDR3 DNA by itself, 39 bases read in frame from the first base. About this clone: The target of this receptor is not known. No base qualities exist here, and no much larger clone lies one base off it.

In the paper's terms, the time point label means: approximately twelve months on ibrutinib. Approximately 2 micrograms of genomic DNA were extracted from cryopreserved PBMCs for TCR beta library preparation. Longitudinal blood samples from CLL patients on ibrutinib monotherapy were analyzed using high-throughput TCR beta sequencing. The patients took part in an open-label, single-center phase 2 trial of ibrutinib monotherapy. The goal of deep resolution MiSeq sequencing was a depth between 1 in 1 million and 1 in 200,000 T cells, and coverage averaged 10x per clonotype. TCR beta libraries were generated with the immunoSEQ hsTCRB Kit. The paper's processing steps were these. Data were analyzed with ImmunoSEQ Data Assistant and ImmunoSEQ Analyzer, with V, D and J genes assigned per IMGT definitions. Clonality, which ranges from 0 to 1, was calculated by subtracting the normalized Shannon entropy of productive rearrangement frequencies from one. Only overrepresented clonotypes making up at least 0.05% of the repertoire of each patient were included in the public clonotype analysis. Roughly 13 age-matched healthy donor repertoires from immuneACCESS were used as controls for clonality. TCRdb took this table from immuneACCESS and kept in-frame rearrangements with V and J called. Such tables lack part of the clones; where checked against another copy, unresolved V genes explain under half of the gap, and the rest is unexplained. That table is the source of V, J and clone size, and D and trimming were worked out from the DNA. The sample table records over 200,000 clones; more than 65% of these occur just once. 5.9% of the sample is held by the ten biggest clonotypes.

The receptor chain draws on TRBV7-2 and TRBJ2-1, with no reliable assignment of the D segment. Sequenced here: PBMCs, sampled after 12 months of ibrutinib treatment. This TCR was sampled from a human donor with chronic lymphocytic leukemia. The CDR3 protein sequence reads: CASSTIHNNEQFF. The nucleotide sequence reads TGTGCCAGCAGCACAATACATAACAATGAGCAGTTCTTC.